What follows is one TCR beta chain and its context. Based on clinical symptoms, serum thyroxine and TRAb, thyroid ultrasound and orbital computed tomography, diagnoses were reached. The data were obtained in a study of T cells in Graves' hyperthyroidism and ophthalmopathy. As for the study in general: Blood from the periphery was taken at initial diagnosis, before any treatment.

This CDR3 has 13 residues. Germline V CDR1 and CDR2: SGHTA, FQGNSA. V was cut by 8 bases and J by 1 base, with 11 bases left in between. TCR beta CDR3 regions were amplified from RNA. The TCR CDR3 first-round RT-PCR relied on the HTBI primer set. TCRdb fed the multiplex PCR reads into MiXCR, producing one record per CDR3 protein. The sample shows around 800,000 distinct CDR3 sequences, approximately 40% of them seen only once. Sequenced input: blood. The source is a man younger than 35 with Graves' hyperthyroidism. The chain joins TRBV7-2 to TRBJ1-1; D unresolved. CDR3 coding DNA: TGTGCCAGCGCTCAGAATCCGAACACTGAAGCTTTCTTT. It encodes CASAQNPNTEAFF.